This T cell receptor beta chain was sequenced in a study of T cells in Graves' hyperthyroidism and ophthalmopathy. Stable Graves' hyperthyroidism meant no ophthalmopathy progression within 18 months. For the diagnoses, clinical symptoms, serum thyroxine and TRAb, thyroid ultrasound and orbital computed tomography were used. The TCR beta CDR3 regions underwent amplification using RNA transcripts as the source. HTBI primers drove first-round RT-PCR of the TCR CDR3. In TCRdb, the multiplex PCR reads were re-called with MiXCR into one record per CDR3 protein. The sample holds about 610,000 distinct CDR3 sequences, more than 45% seen once. Germline CDR1 is SGHVS and CDR2 is FNYEAQ. This CDR3 contains 16 residues. V dropped 5 bases and J dropped 3 bases, with 19 bases sitting between them. This clonotype was counted once.

The TCR comes from a woman between 18 and 29 years old with Graves' hyperthyroidism. The rearrangement uses TRBV7-6 and TRBJ2-5, with D perhaps TRBD1 (5 bases). Specimen: peripheral blood or thyroid tissue (not recorded which). The CDR3 spells CASSPQSGQLKETQYF. The CDR3 nucleotides read TGTGCCAGCAGCCCACAGTCAGGGCAGCTAAAAGAGACCCAGTACTTC. The full variable domain, in which reference TRBV7-6 and TRBJ2-5 provide the parts outside the CDR3, is GAGVSQSPRYKVTKRGQDVALRCDPISGHVSLYWYRQALGQGPEFLTYFNYEAQQDKSGLPNDRFSAERPEGSISTLTIQRTEQRDSAMYRCASSPQSGQLKETQYFGPGTRLLVL.